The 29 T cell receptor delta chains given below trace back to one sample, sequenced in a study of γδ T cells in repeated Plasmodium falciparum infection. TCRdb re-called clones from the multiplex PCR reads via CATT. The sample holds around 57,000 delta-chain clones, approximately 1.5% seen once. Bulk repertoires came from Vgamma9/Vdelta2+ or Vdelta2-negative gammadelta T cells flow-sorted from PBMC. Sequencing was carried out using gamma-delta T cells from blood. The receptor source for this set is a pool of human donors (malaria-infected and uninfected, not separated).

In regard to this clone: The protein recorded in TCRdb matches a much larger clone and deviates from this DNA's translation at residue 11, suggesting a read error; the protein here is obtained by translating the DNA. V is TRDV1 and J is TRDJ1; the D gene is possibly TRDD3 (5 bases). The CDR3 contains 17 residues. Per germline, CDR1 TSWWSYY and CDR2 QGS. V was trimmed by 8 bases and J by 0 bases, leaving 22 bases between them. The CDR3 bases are TGTGCTCTTTTACCGAGCGGGGGTCCAGAGCACACCGATAAACTCATCTTT. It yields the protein CALLPSGGPEHTDKLIF.

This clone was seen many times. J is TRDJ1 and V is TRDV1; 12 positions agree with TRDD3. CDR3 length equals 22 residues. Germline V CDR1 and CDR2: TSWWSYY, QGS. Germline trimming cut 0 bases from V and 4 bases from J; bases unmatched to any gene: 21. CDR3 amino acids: CALGELCSPHAVLGDTIDKLIF. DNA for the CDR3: TGTGCTCTTGGGGAACTTTGCTCCCCCCACGCGGTACTGGGGGATACAATCGATAAACTCATCTTT.

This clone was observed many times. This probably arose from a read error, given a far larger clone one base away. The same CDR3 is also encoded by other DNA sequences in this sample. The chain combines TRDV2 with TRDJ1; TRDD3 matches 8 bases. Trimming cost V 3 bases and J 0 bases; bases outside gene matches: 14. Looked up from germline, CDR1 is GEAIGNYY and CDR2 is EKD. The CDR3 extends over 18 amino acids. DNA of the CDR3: TGTGCCTGTGACCATTCTTCATTGGGGGATCCGTACACCGATAAACTCATCTTT. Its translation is CACDHSSLGDPYTDKLIF.

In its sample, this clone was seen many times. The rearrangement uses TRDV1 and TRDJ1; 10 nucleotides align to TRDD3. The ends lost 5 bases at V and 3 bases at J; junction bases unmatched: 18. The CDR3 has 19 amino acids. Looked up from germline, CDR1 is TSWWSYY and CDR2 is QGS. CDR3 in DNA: TGTGCTCTTGGGTCACCAGGGGGATACGGTCATCCGTACGCCGATAAACTCATCTTT. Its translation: CALGSPGGYGHPYADKLIF.

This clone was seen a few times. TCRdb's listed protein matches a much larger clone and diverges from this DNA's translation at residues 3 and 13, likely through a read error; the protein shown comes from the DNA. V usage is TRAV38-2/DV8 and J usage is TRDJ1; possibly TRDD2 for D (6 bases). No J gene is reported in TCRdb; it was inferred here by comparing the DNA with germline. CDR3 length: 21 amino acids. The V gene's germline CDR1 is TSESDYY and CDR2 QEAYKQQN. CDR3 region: CACRGPPTSRGKPSVEDKLIF. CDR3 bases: TGTGCTTGTAGGGGCCCTCCTACTTCTAGGGGTAAACCGAGTGTGGAAGATAAACTCATCTTT.

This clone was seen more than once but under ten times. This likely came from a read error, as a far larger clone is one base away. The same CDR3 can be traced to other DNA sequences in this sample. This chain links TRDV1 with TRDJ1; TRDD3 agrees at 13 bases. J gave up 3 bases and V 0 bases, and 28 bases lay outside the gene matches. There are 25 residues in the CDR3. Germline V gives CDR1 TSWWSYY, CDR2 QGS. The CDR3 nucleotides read TGTGCTCTTGGGGAACTACAGTCTTCCTACACAAAGACTGGGGGATACGCGTCCTCCCCCGATAAACTCATCTTT. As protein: CALGELQSSYTKTGGYASSPDKLIF.

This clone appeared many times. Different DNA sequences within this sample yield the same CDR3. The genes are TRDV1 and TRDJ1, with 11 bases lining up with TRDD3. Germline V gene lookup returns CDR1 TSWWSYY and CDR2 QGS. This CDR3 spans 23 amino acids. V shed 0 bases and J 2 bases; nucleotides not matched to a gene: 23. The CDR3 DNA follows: TGTGCTCTTGGGGAACTACGGCCCCCTTCCTCTCTGGCTGGGGGATACAGGACCGATAAACTCATCTTT. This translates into CALGELRPPSSLAGGYRTDKLIF.

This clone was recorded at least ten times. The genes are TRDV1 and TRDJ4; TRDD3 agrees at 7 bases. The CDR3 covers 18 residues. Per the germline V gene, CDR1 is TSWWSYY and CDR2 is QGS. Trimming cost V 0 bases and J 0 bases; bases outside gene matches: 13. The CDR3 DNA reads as TGTGCTCTTGGGGAACTCGTCCACTGGGGCCAGGGGGCCAGACCCCTGATCTTT. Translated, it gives CALGELVHWGQGARPLIF.

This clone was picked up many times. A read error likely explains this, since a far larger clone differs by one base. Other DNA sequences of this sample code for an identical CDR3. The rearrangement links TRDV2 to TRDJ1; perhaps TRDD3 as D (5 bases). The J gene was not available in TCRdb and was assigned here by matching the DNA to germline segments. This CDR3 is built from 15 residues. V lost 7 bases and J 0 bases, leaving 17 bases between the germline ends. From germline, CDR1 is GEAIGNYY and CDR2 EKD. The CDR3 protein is CACDPLGGYTDKLIF. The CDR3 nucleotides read TGTGCCTGCGACCCCCTCGGGGGGTACACCGATAAACTCATCTTT.

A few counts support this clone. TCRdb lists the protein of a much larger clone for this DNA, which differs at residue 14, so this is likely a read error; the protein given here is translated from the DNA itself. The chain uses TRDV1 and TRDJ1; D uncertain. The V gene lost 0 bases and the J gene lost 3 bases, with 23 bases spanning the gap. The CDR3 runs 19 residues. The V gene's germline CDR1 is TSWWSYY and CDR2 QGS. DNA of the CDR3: TGTGCTCTTGGGGAACTGGACGGTACGTTAACTGTGTACGCCGATAAACTCATCTTT. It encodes CALGELDGTLTVYADKLIF.

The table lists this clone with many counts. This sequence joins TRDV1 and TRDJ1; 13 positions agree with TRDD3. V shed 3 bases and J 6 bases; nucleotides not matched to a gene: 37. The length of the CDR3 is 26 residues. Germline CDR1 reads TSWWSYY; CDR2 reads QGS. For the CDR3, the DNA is TGTGCTCTTGGGGAGCCAACCCGGGGCCCAAATCGCCTTCCAGGGGGTACTGGGGGATACGGGTATAAACTCATCTTT. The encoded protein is CALGEPTRGPNRLPGGTGGYGYKLIF.

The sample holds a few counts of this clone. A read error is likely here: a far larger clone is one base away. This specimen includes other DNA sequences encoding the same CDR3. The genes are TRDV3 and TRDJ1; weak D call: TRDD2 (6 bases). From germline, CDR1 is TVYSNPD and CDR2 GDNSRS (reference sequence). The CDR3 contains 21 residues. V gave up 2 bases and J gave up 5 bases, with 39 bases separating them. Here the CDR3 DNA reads TGTGCCTTTGTGGGACCTTCCCCAATCCTCGAATCACCCGGAGCCACTGATAAACTCATCTTT. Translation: CAFVGPSPILESPGATDKLIF.

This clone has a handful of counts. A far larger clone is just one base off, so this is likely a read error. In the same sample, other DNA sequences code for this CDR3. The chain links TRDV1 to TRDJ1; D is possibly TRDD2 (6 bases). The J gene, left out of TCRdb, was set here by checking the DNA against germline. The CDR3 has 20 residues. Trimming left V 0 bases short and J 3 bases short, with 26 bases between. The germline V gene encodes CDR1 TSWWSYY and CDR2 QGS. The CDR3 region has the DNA TGTGCTCTTGGGGAACTCTCCTACTCCACAAGGGATCCAAAGGCCGATAAACTCATCTTT. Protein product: CALGELSYSTRDPKADKLIF.

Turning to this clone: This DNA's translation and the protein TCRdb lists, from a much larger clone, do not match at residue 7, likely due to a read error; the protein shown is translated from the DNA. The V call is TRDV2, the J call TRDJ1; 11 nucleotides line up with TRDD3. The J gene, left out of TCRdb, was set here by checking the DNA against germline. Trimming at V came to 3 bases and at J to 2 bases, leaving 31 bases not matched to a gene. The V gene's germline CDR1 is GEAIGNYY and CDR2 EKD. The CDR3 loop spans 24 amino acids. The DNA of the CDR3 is TGTGCCTGTGACCGAACCCTCCTACGACGAACCTGGGGGATACAAGGAATTAGGACCGATAAACTCATCTTT. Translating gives CACDRTLLRRTWGIQGIRTDKLIF.

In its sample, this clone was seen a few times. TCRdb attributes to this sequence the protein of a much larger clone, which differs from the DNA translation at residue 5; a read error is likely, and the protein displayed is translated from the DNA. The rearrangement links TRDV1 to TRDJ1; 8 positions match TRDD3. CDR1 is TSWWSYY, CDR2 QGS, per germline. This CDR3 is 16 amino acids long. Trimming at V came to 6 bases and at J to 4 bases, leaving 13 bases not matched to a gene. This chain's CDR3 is CALGKATLGDNDKLIF. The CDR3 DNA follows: TGTGCTCTTGGTAAGGCTACTCTGGGGGACAACGATAAACTCATCTTT.

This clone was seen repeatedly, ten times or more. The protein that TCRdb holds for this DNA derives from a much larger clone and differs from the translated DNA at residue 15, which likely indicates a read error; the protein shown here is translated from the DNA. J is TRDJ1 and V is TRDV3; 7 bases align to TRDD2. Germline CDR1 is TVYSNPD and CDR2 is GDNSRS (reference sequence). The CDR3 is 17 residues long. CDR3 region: CASRLPSSILETDKPIF. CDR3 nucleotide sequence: TGTGCCTCTAGGCTTCCTAGCTCAATACTTGAGACCGATAAACCCATCTTT.

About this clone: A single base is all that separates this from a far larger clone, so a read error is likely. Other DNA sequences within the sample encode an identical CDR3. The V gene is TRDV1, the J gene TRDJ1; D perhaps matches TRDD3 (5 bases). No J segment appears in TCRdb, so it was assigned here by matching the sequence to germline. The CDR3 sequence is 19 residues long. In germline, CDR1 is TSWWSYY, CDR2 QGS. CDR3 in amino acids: CALGEPSDRLYPYTDKLIF. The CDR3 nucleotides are TGTGCCCTTGGGGAACCCTCGGACAGGCTTTACCCCTACACCGATAAACTCATCTTT.

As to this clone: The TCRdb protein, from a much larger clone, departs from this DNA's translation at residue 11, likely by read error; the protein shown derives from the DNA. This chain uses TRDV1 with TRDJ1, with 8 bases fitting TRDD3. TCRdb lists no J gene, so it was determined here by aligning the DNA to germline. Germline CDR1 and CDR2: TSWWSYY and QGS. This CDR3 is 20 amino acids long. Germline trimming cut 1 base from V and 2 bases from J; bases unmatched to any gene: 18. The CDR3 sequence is CALGERALGMRDTYTDKLIF. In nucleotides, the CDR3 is TGTGCTCTTGGGGAACGGGCGTTAGGGATGCGGGATACGTATACCGATAAACTCATCTTT.

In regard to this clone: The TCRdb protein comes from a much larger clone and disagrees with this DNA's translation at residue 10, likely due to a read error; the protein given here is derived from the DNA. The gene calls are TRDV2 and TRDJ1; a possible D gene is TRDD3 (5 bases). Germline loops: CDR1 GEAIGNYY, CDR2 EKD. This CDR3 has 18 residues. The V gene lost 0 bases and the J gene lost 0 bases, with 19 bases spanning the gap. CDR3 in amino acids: CACDTELFPQGDTDKLIF. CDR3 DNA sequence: TGTGCCTGTGACACCGAACTCTTTCCCCAGGGGGACACCGATAAACTCATCTTT.

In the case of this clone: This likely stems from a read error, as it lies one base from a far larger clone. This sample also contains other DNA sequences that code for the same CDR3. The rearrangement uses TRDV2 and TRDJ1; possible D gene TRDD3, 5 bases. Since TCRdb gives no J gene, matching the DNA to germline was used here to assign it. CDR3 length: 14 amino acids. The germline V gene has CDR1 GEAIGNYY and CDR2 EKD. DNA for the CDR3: TGTGCCTGCGACACCATCTGGGAAGCCGATAAACTCATCTTT. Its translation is CACDTIWEADKLIF.

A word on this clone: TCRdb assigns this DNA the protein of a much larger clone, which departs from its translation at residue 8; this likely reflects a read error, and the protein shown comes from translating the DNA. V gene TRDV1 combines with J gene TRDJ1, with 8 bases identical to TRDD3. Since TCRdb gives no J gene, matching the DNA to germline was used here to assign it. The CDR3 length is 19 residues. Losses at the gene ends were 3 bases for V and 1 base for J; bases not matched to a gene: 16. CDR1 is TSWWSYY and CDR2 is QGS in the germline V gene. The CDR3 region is CALGDAYGYWGPLTDKLIF. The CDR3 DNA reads TGTGCTCTTGGGGACGCCTACGGATACTGGGGGCCGCTCACCGATAAACTCATCTTT.

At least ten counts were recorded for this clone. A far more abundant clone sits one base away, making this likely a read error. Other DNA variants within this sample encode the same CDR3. The CDR3 region has the DNA TGTGCTCTTGGGGTCGGGGCCGGGGGATTCTCTACCGATAAACTCATCTTT. Translated, it gives CALGVGAGGFSTDKLIF. The rearrangement uses TRDV1 and TRDJ1; TRDD3 agrees at 7 bases. The V gene end was trimmed by 4 bases and the J gene end by 2 bases; junction bases not matched to a gene: 13. Germline V gene data show CDR1 as TSWWSYY and CDR2 as QGS. This CDR3 region has 17 residues.

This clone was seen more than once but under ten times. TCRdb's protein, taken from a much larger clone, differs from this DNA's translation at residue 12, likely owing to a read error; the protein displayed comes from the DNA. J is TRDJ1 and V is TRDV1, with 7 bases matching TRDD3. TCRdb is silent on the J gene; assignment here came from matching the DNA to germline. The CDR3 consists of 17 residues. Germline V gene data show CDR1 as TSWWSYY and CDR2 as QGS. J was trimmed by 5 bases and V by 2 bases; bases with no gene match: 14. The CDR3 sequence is CALGEYSLGYYWDKLIF. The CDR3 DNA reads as TGTGCTCTTGGGGAATACAGCCTGGGATACTACTGGGATAAACTCATCTTT.

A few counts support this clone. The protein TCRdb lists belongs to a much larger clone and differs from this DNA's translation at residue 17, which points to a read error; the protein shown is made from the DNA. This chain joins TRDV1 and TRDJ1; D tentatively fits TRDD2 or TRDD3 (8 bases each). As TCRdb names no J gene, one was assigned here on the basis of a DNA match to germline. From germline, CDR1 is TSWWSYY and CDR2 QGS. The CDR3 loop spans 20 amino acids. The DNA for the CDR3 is TGTGCTCTTGGGGTCCTACTTCCTACAGGGGGGATATCGTATACCGATAGACTCATCTTT. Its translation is CALGVLLPTGGISYTDRLIF.

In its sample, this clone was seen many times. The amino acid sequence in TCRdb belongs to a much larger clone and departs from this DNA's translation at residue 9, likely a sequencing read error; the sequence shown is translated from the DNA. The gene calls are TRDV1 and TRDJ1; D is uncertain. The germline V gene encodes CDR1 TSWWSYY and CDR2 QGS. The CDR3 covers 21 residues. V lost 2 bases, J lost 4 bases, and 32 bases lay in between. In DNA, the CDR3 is TGTGCTCTTGGGGAAGCTACGTTTGGAGGGGTTTGGAGGGGCCAAAGCGATAAACTCATCTTT. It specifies CALGEATFGGVWRGQSDKLIF.

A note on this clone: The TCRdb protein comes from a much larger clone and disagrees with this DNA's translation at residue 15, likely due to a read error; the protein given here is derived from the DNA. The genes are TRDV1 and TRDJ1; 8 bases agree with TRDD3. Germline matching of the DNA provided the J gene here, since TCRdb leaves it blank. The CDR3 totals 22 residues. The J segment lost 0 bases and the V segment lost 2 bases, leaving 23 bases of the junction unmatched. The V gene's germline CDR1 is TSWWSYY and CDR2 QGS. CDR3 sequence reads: CALGEGLYRTGGHLSYTDKLIF. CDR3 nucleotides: TGTGCTCTTGGGGAAGGTCTCTACCGTACTGGGGGTCACCTCTCCTACACCGATAAACTCATCTTT.

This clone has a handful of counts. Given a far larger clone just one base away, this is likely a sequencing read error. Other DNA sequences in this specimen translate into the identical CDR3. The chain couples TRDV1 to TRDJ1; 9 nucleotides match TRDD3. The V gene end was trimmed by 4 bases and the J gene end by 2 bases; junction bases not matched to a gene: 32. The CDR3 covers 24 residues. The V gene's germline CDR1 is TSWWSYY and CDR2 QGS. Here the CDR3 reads CALGGYTPLPEVFYWGTSTDKLIF. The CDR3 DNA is TGTGCTCTTGGGGGATACACTCCCTTACCGGAGGTCTTTTACTGGGGGACTTCTACCGATAAACTCATCTTT.

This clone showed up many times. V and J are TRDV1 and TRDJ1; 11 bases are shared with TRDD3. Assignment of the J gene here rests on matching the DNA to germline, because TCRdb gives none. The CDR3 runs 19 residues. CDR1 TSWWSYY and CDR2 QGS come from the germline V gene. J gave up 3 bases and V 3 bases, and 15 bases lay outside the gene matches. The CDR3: CALGDPLYWGIGGPDKLIF. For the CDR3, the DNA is TGTGCTCTTGGGGACCCCCTCTACTGGGGGATAGGCGGCCCCGATAAACTCATCTTT.

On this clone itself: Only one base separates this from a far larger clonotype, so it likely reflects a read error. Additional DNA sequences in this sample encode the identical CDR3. DNA of the CDR3: TGTGCTTATCGGGCATACCTAGCGCTCCTGCCTCCCGGGTCAAAAGTGGTATTCAGGTACACCGATAAACTCATCTTT. It translates to CAYRAYLALLPPGSKVVFRYTDKLIF. The J gene is TRDJ1, the V gene TRAV38-2/DV8; no firm D call. Germline matching of the DNA provided the J gene here, since TCRdb leaves it blank. Trimming stripped 7 bases from V and 0 bases from J, with 49 bases between. The CDR3 sequence is 26 residues long. CDR1 and CDR2 from the germline V gene are TSESDYY and QEAYKQQN.